These 9 T cell receptor beta chains share one sample of origin, sequenced in a study of T cells after yellow fever vaccination. Each CDR3 protein gets one entry after TCRdb re-called the 5' RACE reads with MiXCR. The sample carries roughly 400,000 distinct CDR3 sequences, approximately 19% recorded once. Sequenced here: PBMCs, sampled before the yellow fever booster vaccination. Receptors originate from a man aged 18 to 35 who received the YFV17D yellow fever vaccine.

The J gene is TRBJ2-7, the V gene TRBV18, with a possible D match to TRBD2 (6 bases). CDR1 and CDR2 (germline): KGHSH, LQKENI. The germline V and J ends were trimmed by 3 bases and 4 bases, with 16 bases remaining between them. CDR3 size: 15 residues. DNA of the CDR3: TGTGCCAGCTCACCGGTGGGACTCAAAAATTACGAGCAGTACTTC. Translation: CASSPVGLKNYEQYF.

This clonotype was picked up a small number of times. V is TRBV20-1 and J is TRBJ1-1; a possible D gene is TRBD1 (6 bases). V shed 6 bases and J shed 1 base, with 15 bases lying between them. This CDR3 spans 14 amino acids. The germline CDR1 and CDR2 sequences are DFQATT and SNEGSKA (reference sequence). The CDR3 loop is CSAPGGGANTEAFF. The CDR3 DNA sequence: TGCAGTGCGCCCGGGGGGGGGGCGAACACTGAAGCTTTCTTT.

This clonotype was recorded a few times. The rearrangement joins TRBV6-5 to TRBJ2-7; D tentatively reads TRBD1 or TRBD2 (5 bases each). The CDR3 runs to 13 residues. With 6 bases removed from V and 2 bases from J, the gap between germline ends came to 11 bases. Germline CDR1 and CDR2: MNHEY and SVGAGI. The CDR3 DNA reads as TGTGCCAGCAGGTCGGGGCTCACCTACGAGCAGTACTTC. Its protein product is CASRSGLTYEQYF.

This chain joins TRBV5-1 and TRBJ2-5; D not resolved. This CDR3 comprises 15 residues. Trimming shortened V by 2 bases and J by 3 bases, and 14 bases separated the two germline ends. Per the germline V gene, CDR1 is SGHRS and CDR2 is YFSETQ. The CDR3 sequence: CASSFNLLGKETQYF. The CDR3 nucleotides read TGCGCCAGCAGCTTTAATCTTCTGGGGAAAGAGACCCAGTACTTC.

In its sample, this clonotype was seen many times. The CDR3 DNA follows: TGCGCCAGCAGCTGGAACATTCAGTACTTC. Its protein product is CASSWNIQYF. This sequence joins TRBV5-1 and TRBJ2-4, with D hard to call. The CDR3 length is 10 residues. Per the germline V gene, CDR1 is SGHRS and CDR2 is YFSETQ. V gave up 3 bases and J gave up 7 bases, with 2 bases separating them. Full variable domain (missing parts from reference TRBV5-1 and TRBJ2-4): KAGVTQTPRYLIKTRGQQVTLSCSPISGHRSVSWYQQTPGQGLQFLFEYFSETQRNKGNFPGRFSGRQFSNSRSEMNVSTLELGDSALYLCASSWNIQYFGAGTRLSVL.

The chain is built from TRBV7-2 and TRBJ2-7; tentatively, D is TRBD1 or TRBD2 (5 bases each). Germline CDR1 reads SGHTA; CDR2 reads FQGNSA. This CDR3 contains 13 residues. V dropped 4 bases and J dropped 6 bases, with 13 bases sitting between them. In DNA form, the CDR3 reads TGTGCCAGCAGCTCGCAGGGTGGAGGCGAGCAGTACTTC. It is translated as CASSSQGGGEQYF.

This clonotype was found a few times. This chain uses TRBV7-9 with TRBJ2-7, with D unresolved. Trimming took off 4 bases at V and 4 bases at J, with 11 bases between the two ends. Germline CDR1 is SEHNR and CDR2 is FQNEAQ (reference sequence). The CDR3 totals 13 residues. CDR3 coding DNA: TGTGCCAGCAGCTACTCGTCCATTTACGAGCAGTACTTC. Its translation is CASSYSSIYEQYF.

The chain employs TRBV28 and TRBJ2-2; D perhaps matches TRBD1 (5 bases). Germline loops: CDR1 MDHEN, CDR2 SYDVKM. V lost 7 bases and J lost 4, with 10 bases in between. This CDR3 is built from 13 residues. CDR3 nucleotide sequence: TGTGCCAGCATGACAGAGACCACCGGGGAGCTGTTTTTT. Protein sequence: CASMTETTGELFF.

This clonotype was detected only a few times. This chain links TRBV5-1 with TRBJ1-1; 11 nucleotides match TRBD1. The V gene's germline CDR1 is SGHRS and CDR2 YFSETQ. V gave up 0 bases and J gave up 0 bases; unmatched junction bases: 1. The CDR3 runs 16 residues. The CDR3 protein is CASSLGTGGMNTEAFF. The CDR3 nucleotides read TGCGCCAGCAGCTTGGGGACAGGGGGCATGAACACTGAAGCTTTCTTT.